Below, 21 T cell receptor beta chains from the same sample are listed, as sequenced in a study of CD8+CD57+ T cells in acquired aplastic anemia. CD8+CD57+ cell expansion, shown by flow cytometry, had occurred in the patients selected for sequencing. The TCR beta profiling, which covered VDJ combination and CDR3 sequence, was carried out using genomic DNA as the template. TCRdb re-called the reads through MiXCR, storing one row per CDR3 protein. This table has around 180,000 distinct CDR3 sequences, less than 50% appearing once. The sample consisted of sorted CD4+, CD8+, or CD8+CD57+ T cells (not recorded which) from PBMCs. These receptors all stem from a human donor with aplastic anemia.

This clonotype was seen once. The chain is built from TRBV25-1 and TRBJ1-5, with D hard to call. Germline assignment: CDR1 MGHDK and CDR2 SYGVNS. CDR3 length: 15 residues. The ends were cut back, 2 bases at V and 1 base at J, with 9 bases in the middle. For the CDR3, the DNA is TGTGCCAGCAGTGAAGGATCAGGAAGCAATCAGCCCCAGCATTTT. It is translated as CASSEGSGSNQPQHF.

A remark on this clonotype: This may arise from a read error, as a much more abundant clone is one base away. V gene TRBV11-2 combines with J gene TRBJ2-7; weak D call: TRBD1 (6 bases). Between the trimmed V and J ends, which lost 6 bases and 7 bases, there was a span of 22 bases. The CDR3 length is 15 residues. Germline V CDR1 and CDR2: SGHAT, FQNNGV. In DNA form, the CDR3 reads TGTGCCAGCAGGGAGCAGGGGTTCTCCTACAATGAGCAGTACTTC. Amino acid sequence: CASREQGFSYNEQYF.

This clonotype appeared many times. The J gene is TRBJ2-5, the V gene TRBV27; TRBD2 matches at 8 bases. This CDR3 comprises 14 residues. The germline V gene encodes CDR1 MNHEY and CDR2 SMNVEV (reference sequence). With 6 bases clipped from V and 5 bases from J, the junction kept 8 bases outside the gene matches. The CDR3 sequence is CASSHPGTRETQYF. CDR3 DNA: TGTGCCAGCAGCCATCCCGGGACTAGGGAGACCCAGTACTTC.

This chain connects TRBV15 to TRBJ2-5; D is unresolved. This CDR3 is 14 amino acids long. V lost 1 base and J lost 0, with 6 bases in between. The germline CDR1 and CDR2 sequences are LNHNV and YYDKDF (reference sequence). The CDR3 nucleotides read TGTGCCACCAGCAGAGGTTCATACCAAGAGACCCAGTACTTC. Residues: CATSRGSYQETQYF.

This clonotype has a count of ten or more. The rearrangement links TRBV7-9 to TRBJ2-7; 8 bases line up with TRBD1. In germline, CDR1 is SEHNR, CDR2 FQNEAQ (reference sequence). CDR3 length equals 14 residues. The V and J ends lost 5 bases and 6 bases, in that order; junction bases with no gene match: 9. CDR3 sequence (DNA): TGTGCCAGCAGCAAACAGGGGGGAAAGGCCGAGCAGTACTTC. It is translated as CASSKQGGKAEQYF.

This clonotype was seen many times. This chain uses TRBV15 with TRBJ2-7; D may be TRBD2 (6 bases). The V end lost 3 bases, the J end lost 3 bases, and 12 bases lay between the germline ends. The germline CDR1 and CDR2 sequences are LNHNV and YYDKDF (reference sequence). This CDR3 comprises 14 residues. In DNA form, the CDR3 reads TGTGCCACCAGCAGGGACATGGGAGGCTACGAGCAGTACTTC. Translation: CATSRDMGGYEQYF.

This clonotype appeared many times. J is TRBJ2-7 and V is TRBV10-3; D is unclear. Germline CDR1 is ENHRY and CDR2 is SYGVKD. V lost 0 bases and J lost 11, with 11 bases in between. CDR3 length: 12 amino acids. The CDR3 here is CAISESSGEKYF. As DNA, the CDR3 is TGTGCCATCAGTGAGTCTTCAGGTGAGAAGTACTTC.

The V call is TRBV7-9, the J call TRBJ1-1; D ambiguous. Germline assignment: CDR1 SEHNR and CDR2 FQNEAQ (reference sequence). This CDR3 contains 13 residues. Trimming removed 2 bases from V and 1 base from J, with 5 bases in between. The CDR3 DNA is TGTGCCAGCAGCTTAATGCGGAACACTGAAGCTTTCTTT. The encoded protein is CASSLMRNTEAFF.

The chain recombines TRBV11-2 with TRBJ2-7, with TRBD2 identical over 7 bases. Germline V gives CDR1 SGHAT, CDR2 FQNNGV. With V trimmed by 5 bases and J by 0 bases, 13 bases remained unmatched. There are 17 residues in the CDR3. CDR3 DNA: TGTGCCAGCAGCGACTTGCGCATCGGGAGGACCTCCTACGAGCAGTACTTC. It encodes CASSDLRIGRTSYEQYF.

This clonotype was found a few times. This chain uses TRBV2 with TRBJ2-7; tentatively, D is TRBD1 or TRBD2 (5 bases each). Trimming pared 10 bases from V and 2 bases from J, leaving 15 bases between. The CDR3 consists of 13 residues. The germline gives CDR1 SNHLY, CDR2 FYNNEI. The CDR3 spells CATNPGPTYEQYF. The CDR3 bases are TGTGCCACCAATCCGGGGCCTACCTACGAGCAGTACTTC.

The sample holds a few counts of this clonotype. The J gene is TRBJ1-1, the V gene TRBV27; 8 nucleotides align to TRBD1. The CDR3 is 16 residues long. The germline CDR1 and CDR2 sequences are MNHEY and SMNVEV (reference sequence). The V and J ends lost 5 bases and 4 bases, in that order; junction bases with no gene match: 12. CDR3 protein: CASSPYPHDRGTEAFF. The CDR3 coding sequence is TGTGCCAGCAGTCCCTACCCTCACGACAGGGGCACTGAAGCTTTCTTT.

This clonotype was recorded at least ten times. The rearrangement uses TRBV2 and TRBJ2-1; possible D gene TRBD2, 9 bases. Germline-derived CDR1 and CDR2 are SNHLY and FYNNEI. V was trimmed by 7 bases and J by 7 bases, leaving 17 bases between them. This CDR3 has 14 residues. The CDR3 loop reads CASTASGTGNEQFF. The CDR3 DNA reads as TGTGCCAGCACTGCTAGCGGGACAGGTAATGAGCAGTTCTTC.

The chain employs TRBV29-1 and TRBJ2-2; D unresolved. V was shortened by 7 bases and J by 0 bases, with 12 bases between the two germline ends. This CDR3 region has 14 residues. CDR1 SQVTM and CDR2 ANQGSEA come from the germline V gene. The CDR3 DNA reads as TGCAGCGCCGACGGCCAGTCGAACACCGGGGAGCTGTTTTTT. Residues: CSADGQSNTGELFF.

V usage is TRBV24-1 and J usage is TRBJ2-7; 7 nucleotides match TRBD1. CDR1 is KGHDR and CDR2 is SFDVKD in the germline V gene. Germline trimming cut 1 base from V and 3 bases from J; bases unmatched to any gene: 8. The length of the CDR3 is 16 residues. The CDR3 sequence is CATSDLGDSGNYEQYF. The CDR3 DNA follows: TGTGCCACCAGTGATTTAGGGGACAGTGGCAACTACGAGCAGTACTTC.

This clonotype has only a few counts. A much bigger clone sits one base away, suggesting this may be a read error. The chain carries TRBV20-1 and TRBJ1-2, with TRBD1 matching 7 bases. Germline V CDR1 and CDR2: DFQATT, SNEGSKA (reference sequence). The length of the CDR3 is 13 residues. Written as DNA, the CDR3 is TGCAGTGCTACCCGGGACAGACTCTATGGCTGCACCTTC. This codes for CSATRDRLYGCTF.

The chain is built from TRBV7-9 and TRBJ1-2, with D possibly matching TRBD1 (6 bases). The CDR3 is made up of 13 amino acids. The V end lost 4 bases, the J end lost 4 bases, and 10 bases lay between the germline ends. Germline loops: CDR1 SEHNR, CDR2 FQNEAQ (reference sequence). The CDR3 region has the DNA TGTGCCAGCAGCTCGACAGGATCCTATGGCTACACCTTC. Its translation is CASSSTGSYGYTF.

This clonotype was observed a few times. The chain carries TRBV7-9 and TRBJ2-7, with D possibly being TRBD1 (5 bases). CDR3 length equals 13 residues. V lost 5 bases, J lost 3 bases, and 11 bases lay in between. CDR1 is SEHNR and CDR2 is FQNEAQ in the germline V gene (reference sequence). CDR3 loop: CASSQDTDYEQYF. In nucleotides, the CDR3 is TGTGCCAGCAGCCAGGACACCGACTACGAGCAGTACTTC.

The chain employs TRBV5-1 and TRBJ2-7; the match to TRBD1 covers 9 bases. Trimming at V came to 4 bases and at J to 0 bases, leaving 5 bases not matched to a gene. CDR1 is SGHRS, CDR2 YFSETQ, per germline. This CDR3 region has 15 residues. The CDR3 coding sequence is TGCGCCAGCAGCACATCGACAGGGGGCTCCTACGAGCAGTACTTC. It codes for CASSTSTGGSYEQYF.

The chain has TRBV11-1 and TRBJ1-1; possibly TRBD1 for D (5 bases). The V gene lost 0 bases and the J gene lost 2 bases, with 13 bases spanning the gap. This CDR3 spans 16 amino acids. Germline loops: CDR1 SGHAT, CDR2 FQDESV (reference sequence). The chain's CDR3 is CASSLAGEGRNTEAFF. In nucleotides, the CDR3 is TGTGCCAGCAGCTTAGCGGGGGAGGGTAGAAACACTGAAGCTTTCTTT. The variable domain in full, with the rest retrieved from reference TRBV11-1 and TRBJ1-1, is EAEVAQSPRYKITEKSQAVAFWCDPISGHATLYWYRQILGQGPELLVQFQDESVVDDSQLPKDRFSAERLKGVDSTLKIQPAELGDSAMYLCASSLAGEGRNTEAFFGQGTRLTVV.

In regard to this clonotype: This CDR3 is missing its conserved last phenylalanine or tryptophan, likely due to a read error. The J gene is TRBJ2-5, the V gene TRBV2; D gene unclear. The CDR3 is made up of 12 amino acids. CDR1 is SNHLY, CDR2 FYNNEI, per germline. V gave up 5 bases and J gave up 4 bases, with 8 bases separating them. CDR3 DNA: TGTGCCAGCAGTTTCCTGGGAGAGACCCAGTACTTG. It specifies CASSFLGETQYL.

Turning to this clonotype: A read error may produce the germline difference seen at one junction end. V gene TRBV25-1 combines with J gene TRBJ2-1; D perhaps matches TRBD2 (7 bases). The germline gives CDR1 MGHDK, CDR2 SYGVNS. CDR3 length: 13 residues. The CDR3 protein is CASSLGGANEQLF. CDR3 DNA sequence: TGTGCCAGCAGCTTGGGGGGGGCCAATGAGCAGCTCTTC.